These 2 T cell receptor beta chains came from one sample sequenced in a study of T cell repertoires in cytomegalovirus infection. Their antigen targets remain unknown. Using its own MiXCR run on the reads, TCRdb lists one record per CDR3 protein. The table records a few hundred thousand distinct CDR3 sequences, around 40% of them present only once. Sample: cultured PBMCs, taken from culture after CMV antigen stimulation. Receptors were obtained from a human donor in good health (CMV status not recorded). Some clones in this sample may be carry-over from other donors' samples.

The gene calls are TRBV6-1 and TRBJ2-1; D is undetermined. The CDR3 consists of 16 residues. The germline V gene encodes CDR1 MNHNS and CDR2 SASEGT. V lost 1 base to trimming and J lost 1 base, with 11 bases between them. CDR3 sequence: CASSEGGVPSYNEQFF. The CDR3 DNA reads TGTGCCAGCAGTGAAGGAGGTGTACCATCCTACAATGAGCAGTTCTTC.

The chain is built from TRBV18 and TRBJ1-5; 7 nucleotides match TRBD1. Trimming cost V 2 bases and J 5 bases; bases outside gene matches: 6. The CDR3 is 15 amino acids. Germline loops: CDR1 KGHSH, CDR2 LQKENI. CDR3 nucleotides: TGTGCCAGCTCACCAAAGACAGGGAGACATCAGCCCCAGCATTTT. This encodes CASSPKTGRHQPQHF.